The text below deals with one T cell receptor beta chain. Its antigen is not identified. The source of the sample is a study of T cell responses to AZD1222 COVID-19 vaccine. Study-level results: Elevations in Spike-specific TCR breadth and depth followed administration of two AZD1222 doses.

Clones were read by immunoSEQ multiplex PCR, and TCRdb kept only the in-frame ones, dropping some. The sample comprises roughly 120,000 clones, about 91% of which are singletons, and about 5% rests with the top ten. Germline V gene sequence: CDR1 DFQATT, CDR2 SNEGSKA (reference sequence). The CDR3 is 11 amino acids. The V end lost 3 bases, the J end lost 3 bases, and 6 bases lay between the germline ends. The sample in question was peripheral blood, obtained on day 0 of AZD1222 vaccination. The chain has TRBV20-1 and TRBJ2-7; D is unclear. The receptor comes from an adult in good health. The DNA of the CDR3 is TGCAGTGCTAGCGGACGCTACGAGCAGTACTTC. As protein: CSASGRYEQYF.